This T cell receptor beta chain was recorded in a study of blood T cells in healthy people across ages. Study-wide results and caveats: Long-lived donors had more naive CD4+ cells and higher diversity than aged donors.

This clonotype was detected only a few times. The antigen remains undetermined. Trimming took 1 base from V and 1 from J, leaving 8 bases between them. This CDR3 spans 14 amino acids. Germline-derived CDR1 and CDR2 are SGHRS and YFSETQ. A second roughly 6 to 12 cycle PCR used barcoded and J-beta primers. All cDNA molecules were each tagged by a template-switch adaptor with 12 random nucleotides. TCRdb re-derived calls from the 5' RACE reads in MiXCR, one entry per CDR3 protein. The data contain roughly 830,000 distinct CDR3 sequences, about 59% of them singletons. Input material: blood. This receptor was obtained from a man aged 25 to 40 in good health. This chain joins TRBV5-1 and TRBJ2-5; D is unclear. CDR3 protein: CASSLLTFQETQYF. The CDR3 bases are TGCGCCAGCAGCTTGTTGACTTTCCAAGAGACCCAGTACTTC.